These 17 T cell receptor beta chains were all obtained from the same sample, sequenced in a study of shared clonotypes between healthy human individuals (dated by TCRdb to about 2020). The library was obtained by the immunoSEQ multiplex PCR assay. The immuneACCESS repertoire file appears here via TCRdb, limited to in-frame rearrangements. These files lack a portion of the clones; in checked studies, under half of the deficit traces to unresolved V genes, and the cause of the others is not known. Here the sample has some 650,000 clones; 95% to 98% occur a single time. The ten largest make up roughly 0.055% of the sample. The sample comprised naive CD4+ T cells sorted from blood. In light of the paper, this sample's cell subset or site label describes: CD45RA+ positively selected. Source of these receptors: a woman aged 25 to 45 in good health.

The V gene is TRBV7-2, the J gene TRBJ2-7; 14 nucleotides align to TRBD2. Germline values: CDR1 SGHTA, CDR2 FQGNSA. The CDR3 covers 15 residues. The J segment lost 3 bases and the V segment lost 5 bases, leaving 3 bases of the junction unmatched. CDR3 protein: CASSPTSGRGYEQYF. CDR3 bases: TGTGCCAGCAGCCCGACTAGCGGGAGGGGCTACGAGCAGTACTTC.

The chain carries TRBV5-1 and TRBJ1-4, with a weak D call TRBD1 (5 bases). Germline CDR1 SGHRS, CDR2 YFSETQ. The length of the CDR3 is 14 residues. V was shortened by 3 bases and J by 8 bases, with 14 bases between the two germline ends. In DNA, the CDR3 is TGCGCCAGCAGCTGGGACCCCGGAAGGGAAAAACTGTTTTTT. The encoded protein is CASSWDPGREKLFF.

The CDR3 bases are TGTGCCAGCAGCTTAGTTCATGCGAACACTGAAGCTTTCTTT. This encodes CASSLVHANTEAFF. This chain connects TRBV7-9 to TRBJ1-1, with D uncertain. V was pared by 1 base and J by 1 base, with 7 bases between. The CDR3 is made up of 14 amino acids. From germline, CDR1 is SEHNR and CDR2 FQNEAQ (reference sequence).

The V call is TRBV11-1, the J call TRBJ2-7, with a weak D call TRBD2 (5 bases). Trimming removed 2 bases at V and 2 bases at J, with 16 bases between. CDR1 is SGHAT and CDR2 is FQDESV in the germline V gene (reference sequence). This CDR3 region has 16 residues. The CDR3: CASSLIPASLTYEQYF. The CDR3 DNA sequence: TGTGCCAGCAGCTTAATTCCGGCTAGCTTAACCTACGAGCAGTACTTC.

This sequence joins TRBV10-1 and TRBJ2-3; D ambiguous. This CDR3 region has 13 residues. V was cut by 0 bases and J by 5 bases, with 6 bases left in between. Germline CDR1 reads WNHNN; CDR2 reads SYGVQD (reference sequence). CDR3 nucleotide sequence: TGCGCCAGCAGTGAGTCTGGGGAAGATACGCAGTATTTT. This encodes CASSESGEDTQYF.

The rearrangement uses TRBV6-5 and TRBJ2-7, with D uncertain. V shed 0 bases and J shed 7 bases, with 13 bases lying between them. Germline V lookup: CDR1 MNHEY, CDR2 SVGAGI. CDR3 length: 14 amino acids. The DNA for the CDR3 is TGTGCCAGCAGTTACTCGACGGCTACAGTTGAGCAGTACTTC. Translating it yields CASSYSTATVEQYF.

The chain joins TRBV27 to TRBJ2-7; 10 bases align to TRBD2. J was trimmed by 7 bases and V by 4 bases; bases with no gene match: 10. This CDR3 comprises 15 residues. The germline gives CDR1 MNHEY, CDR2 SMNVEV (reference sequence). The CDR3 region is CASSSLAGDLWEQYF. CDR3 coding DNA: TGTGCCAGCAGTTCGCTAGCGGGGGACCTTTGGGAGCAGTACTTC.

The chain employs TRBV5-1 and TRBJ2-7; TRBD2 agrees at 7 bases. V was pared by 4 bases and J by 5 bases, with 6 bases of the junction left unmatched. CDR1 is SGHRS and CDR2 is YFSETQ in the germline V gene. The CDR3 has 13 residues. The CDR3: CASSLGGGDEQYF. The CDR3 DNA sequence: TGCGCCAGCAGCCTGGGTGGGGGGGACGAGCAGTACTTC. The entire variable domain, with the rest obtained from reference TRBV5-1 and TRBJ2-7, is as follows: KAGVTQTPRYLIKTRGQQVTLSCSPISGHRSVSWYQQTPGQGLQFLFEYFSETQRNKGNFPGRFSGRQFSNSRSEMNVSTLELGDSALYLCASSLGGGDEQYFGPGTRLTVT.

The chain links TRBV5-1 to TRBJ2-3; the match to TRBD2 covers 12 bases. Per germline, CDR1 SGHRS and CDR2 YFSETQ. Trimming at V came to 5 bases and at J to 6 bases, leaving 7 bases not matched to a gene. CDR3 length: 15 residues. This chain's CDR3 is CASRGLAGPTDTQYF. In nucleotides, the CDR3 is TGCGCCAGCAGGGGACTAGCGGGTCCCACGGATACGCAGTATTTT. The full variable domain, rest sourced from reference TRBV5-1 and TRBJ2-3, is KAGVTQTPRYLIKTRGQQVTLSCSPISGHRSVSWYQQTPGQGLQFLFEYFSETQRNKGNFPGRFSGRQFSNSRSEMNVSTLELGDSALYLCASRGLAGPTDTQYFGPGTRLTVL.

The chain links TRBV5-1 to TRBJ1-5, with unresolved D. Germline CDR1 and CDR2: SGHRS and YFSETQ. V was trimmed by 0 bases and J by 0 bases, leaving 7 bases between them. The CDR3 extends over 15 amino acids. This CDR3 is CASSLDVDSNQPQHF. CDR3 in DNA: TGCGCCAGCAGCTTGGATGTAGATAGCAATCAGCCCCAGCATTTT.

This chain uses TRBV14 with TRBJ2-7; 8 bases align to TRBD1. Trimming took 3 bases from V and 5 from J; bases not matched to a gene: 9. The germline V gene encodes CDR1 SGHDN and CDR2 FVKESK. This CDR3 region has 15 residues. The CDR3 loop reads CASSHRGQRVHEQYF. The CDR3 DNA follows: TGTGCCAGCAGCCACAGGGGGCAGAGGGTGCACGAGCAGTACTTC.

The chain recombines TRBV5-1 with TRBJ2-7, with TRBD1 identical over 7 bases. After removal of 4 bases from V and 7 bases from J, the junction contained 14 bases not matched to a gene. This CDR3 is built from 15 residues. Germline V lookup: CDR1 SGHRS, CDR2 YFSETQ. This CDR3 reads CASSHLDRVVKEQYF. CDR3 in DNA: TGCGCCAGCAGCCATCTTGACAGGGTGGTTAAAGAGCAGTACTTC.

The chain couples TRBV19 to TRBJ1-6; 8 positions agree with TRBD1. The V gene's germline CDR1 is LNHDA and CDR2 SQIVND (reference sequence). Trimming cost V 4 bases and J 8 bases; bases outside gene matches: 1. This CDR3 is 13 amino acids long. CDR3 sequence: CASSTQGDSPLHF. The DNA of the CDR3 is TGTGCCAGTAGTACACAGGGGGATTCACCCCTCCACTTT.

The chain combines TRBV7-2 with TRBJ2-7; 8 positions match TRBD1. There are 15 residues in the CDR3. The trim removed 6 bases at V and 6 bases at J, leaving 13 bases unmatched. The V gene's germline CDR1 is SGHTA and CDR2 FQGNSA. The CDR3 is CASSSPDRVTFEQYF. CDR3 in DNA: TGTGCCAGCAGTTCCCCGGACAGGGTCACTTTCGAGCAGTACTTC.

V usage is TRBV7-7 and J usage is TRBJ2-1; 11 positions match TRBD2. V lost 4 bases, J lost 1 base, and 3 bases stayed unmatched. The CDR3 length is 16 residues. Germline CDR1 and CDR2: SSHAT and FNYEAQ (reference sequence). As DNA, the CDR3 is TGTGCCAGCAGCTCACTAGCGGGAGTATCCTACAATGAGCAGTTCTTC. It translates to CASSSLAGVSYNEQFF.

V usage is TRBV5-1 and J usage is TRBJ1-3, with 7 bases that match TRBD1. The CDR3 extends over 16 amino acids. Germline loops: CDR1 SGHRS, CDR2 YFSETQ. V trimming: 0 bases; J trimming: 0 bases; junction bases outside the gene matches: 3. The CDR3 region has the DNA TGCGCCAGCAGCTTGGCCGACAGGGTCTCTGGAAACACCATATATTTT. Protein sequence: CASSLADRVSGNTIYF.

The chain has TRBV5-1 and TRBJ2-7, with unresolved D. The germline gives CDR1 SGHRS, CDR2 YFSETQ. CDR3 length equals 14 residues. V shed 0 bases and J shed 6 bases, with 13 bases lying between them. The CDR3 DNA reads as TGCGCCAGCAGCTTGGCCGTGAGGTCCCGCGAGCAGTACTTC. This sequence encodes CASSLAVRSREQYF.